Described below is a single T cell receptor (beta chain) sequence and its context. Repertoires were generated with immunoSEQ multiplex PCR, while TCRdb's copy carries only in-frame clones and drops some. This sample has roughly 200,000 clones, with 70% to 90% found just once. This CDR3 comprises 16 residues. Trimming removed 0 bases from V and 1 base from J, with 10 bases in between. Germline V gene sequence: CDR1 ENHRY, CDR2 SYGVKD. These data are taken from a study of blood T cell repertoires in COVID-19. Material for sequencing was peripheral blood. The rearrangement joins TRBV10-3 to TRBJ1-3, with D unresolved. This sequence originates from a woman younger than 45 with acute or convalescent COVID-19. CDR3 in amino acids: CAISESERWSGNTIYF. CDR3 in DNA: TGTGCCATCAGTGAGTCCGAGAGATGGTCTGGAAACACCATATATTTT.